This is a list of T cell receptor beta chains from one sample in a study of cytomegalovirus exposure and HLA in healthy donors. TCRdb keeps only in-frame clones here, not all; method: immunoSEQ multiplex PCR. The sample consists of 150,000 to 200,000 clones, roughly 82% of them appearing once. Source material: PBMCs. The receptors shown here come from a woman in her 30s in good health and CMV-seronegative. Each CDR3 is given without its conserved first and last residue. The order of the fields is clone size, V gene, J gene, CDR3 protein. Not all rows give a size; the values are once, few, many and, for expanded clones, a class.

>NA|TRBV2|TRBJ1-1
ASEDRVGTEAF
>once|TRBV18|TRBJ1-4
ASSQGRVATNEKLF
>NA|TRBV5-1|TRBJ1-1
ASSLAGGANTEAF
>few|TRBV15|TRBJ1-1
ATSPRGSTAYTEAF
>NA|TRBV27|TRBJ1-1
ASSRKGFGTEAF
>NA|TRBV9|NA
ASSVSAGSYEQY
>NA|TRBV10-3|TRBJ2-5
AISVTGSLQETQY
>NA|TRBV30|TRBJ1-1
AWQIQGSPKEAF
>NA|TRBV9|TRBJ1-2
ASSVYTGTGVTYGYT
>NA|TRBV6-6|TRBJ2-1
ASSGQGVSYNEQF
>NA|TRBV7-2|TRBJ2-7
ASSSMTGGEYEQY
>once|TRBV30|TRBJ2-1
AWSTQGGGTYNEQF
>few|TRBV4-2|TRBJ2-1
ASSQAIAGTSDEQF
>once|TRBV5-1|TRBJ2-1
ASSLGAGQGYNEQF
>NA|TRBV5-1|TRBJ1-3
ASSEGGSGNTIY
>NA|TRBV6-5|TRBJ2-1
ASSSIAGVSYNEQF
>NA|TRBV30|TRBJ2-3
AWRQTSTDTQY
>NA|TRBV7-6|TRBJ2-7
ASSLDGLADEQY
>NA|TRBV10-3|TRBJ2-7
AISAGGPSYEQY
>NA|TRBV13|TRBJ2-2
ASSLERGGPVTGELF
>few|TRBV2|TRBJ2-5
ASSEALAETQY
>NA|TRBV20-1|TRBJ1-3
SARDTVGFK
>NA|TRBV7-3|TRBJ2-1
ASSLQGAGDEQF
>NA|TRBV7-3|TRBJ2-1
ASLAGAGYNEQF
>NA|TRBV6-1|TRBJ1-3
ASSEARGTNGNTIY
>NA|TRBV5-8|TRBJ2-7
ASSFLGARGRSEQY
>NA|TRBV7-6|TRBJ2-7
ASSPNPGQPLEQY
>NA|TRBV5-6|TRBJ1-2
ASRPRRNYGYT
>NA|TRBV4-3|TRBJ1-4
ASSPLTGPNEKLF
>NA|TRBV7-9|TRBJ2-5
ASSLGGPQETQY
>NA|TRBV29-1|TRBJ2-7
SVGGSYEQY
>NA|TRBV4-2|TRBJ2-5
ASSQDRTSETQY